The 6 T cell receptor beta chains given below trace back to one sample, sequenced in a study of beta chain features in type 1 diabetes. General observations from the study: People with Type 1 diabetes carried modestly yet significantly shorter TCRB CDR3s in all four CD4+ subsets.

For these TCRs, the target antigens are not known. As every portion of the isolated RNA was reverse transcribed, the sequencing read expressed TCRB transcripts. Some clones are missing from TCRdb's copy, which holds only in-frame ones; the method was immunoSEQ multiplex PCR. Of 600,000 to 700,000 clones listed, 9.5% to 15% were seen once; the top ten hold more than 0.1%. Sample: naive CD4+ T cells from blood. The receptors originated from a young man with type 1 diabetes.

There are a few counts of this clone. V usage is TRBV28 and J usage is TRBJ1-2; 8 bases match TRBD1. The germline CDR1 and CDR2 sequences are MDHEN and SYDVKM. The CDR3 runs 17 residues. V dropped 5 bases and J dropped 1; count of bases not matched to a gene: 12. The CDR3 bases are TGTGCCAGCAGTCACCGGGACAGGTCTCCTATTAACTATGGCTACACCTTC. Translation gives CASSHRDRSPINYGYTF.

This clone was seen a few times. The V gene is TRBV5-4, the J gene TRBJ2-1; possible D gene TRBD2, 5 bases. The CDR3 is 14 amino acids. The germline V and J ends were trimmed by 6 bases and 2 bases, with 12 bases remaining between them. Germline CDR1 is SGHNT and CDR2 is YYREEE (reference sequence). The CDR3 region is CASTLSTTYNEQFF. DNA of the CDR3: TGTGCCAGCACCCTCTCGACTACCTACAATGAGCAGTTCTTC.

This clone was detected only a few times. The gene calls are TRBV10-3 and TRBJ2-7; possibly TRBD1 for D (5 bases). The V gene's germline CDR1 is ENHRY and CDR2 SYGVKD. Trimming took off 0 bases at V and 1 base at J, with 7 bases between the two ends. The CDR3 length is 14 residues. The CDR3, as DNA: TGTGCCATCAGTGAGTCTGACAGATCCTACGAGCAGTACTTC. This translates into CAISESDRSYEQYF.

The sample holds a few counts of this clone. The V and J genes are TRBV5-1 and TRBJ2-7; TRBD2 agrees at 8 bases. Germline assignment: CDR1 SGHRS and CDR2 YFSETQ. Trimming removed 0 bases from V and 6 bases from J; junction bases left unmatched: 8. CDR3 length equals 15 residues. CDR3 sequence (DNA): TGCGCCAGCAGCTTGGCCGGGGGGGAGCTCCCCGAGCAGTACTTC. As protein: CASSLAGGELPEQYF.

CDR3 in amino acids: CASSEAPGDTDEKLFF. The CDR3, as DNA: TGTGCCAGCAGTGAAGCGCCGGGGGACACCGATGAAAAACTGTTTTTT. V is TRBV6-1 and J is TRBJ1-4; weak D call: TRBD1 (6 bases). The CDR3 is made up of 16 amino acids. V shed 0 bases and J shed 6 bases, with 14 bases lying between them. Germline lookup yields CDR1 MNHNS and CDR2 SASEGT.

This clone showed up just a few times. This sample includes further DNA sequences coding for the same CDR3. CDR3 in amino acids: CASSPRGGGETQYF. The CDR3 region has the DNA TGTGCCAGCAGCCCGAGGGGGGGCGGAGAGACCCAGTACTTC. V usage is TRBV5-6 and J usage is TRBJ2-5, with a possible D match to TRBD2 (7 bases). Germline-derived CDR1 and CDR2 are SGHDT and YYEEEE. Trimming pared 4 bases from V and 4 bases from J, leaving 14 bases between. The CDR3 totals 14 residues.